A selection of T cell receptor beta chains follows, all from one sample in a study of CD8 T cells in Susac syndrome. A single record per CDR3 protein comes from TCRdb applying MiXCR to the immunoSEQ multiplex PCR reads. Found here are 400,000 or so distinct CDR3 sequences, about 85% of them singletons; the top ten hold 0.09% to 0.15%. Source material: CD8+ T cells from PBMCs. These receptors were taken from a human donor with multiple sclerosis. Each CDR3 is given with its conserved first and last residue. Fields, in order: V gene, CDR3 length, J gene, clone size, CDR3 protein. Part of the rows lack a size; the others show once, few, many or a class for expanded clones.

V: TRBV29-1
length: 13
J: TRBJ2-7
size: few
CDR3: CSVVTDFSYEQYF

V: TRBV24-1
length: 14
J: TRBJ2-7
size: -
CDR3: CATSDLIAGYEQYF

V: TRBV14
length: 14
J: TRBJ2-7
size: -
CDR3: CASSPQRGGYEQYF

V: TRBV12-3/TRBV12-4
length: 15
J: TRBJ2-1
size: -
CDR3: CASSPTSGRINEQFF

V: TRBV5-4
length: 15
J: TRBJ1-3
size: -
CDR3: CASSFRGGGGNTIYF

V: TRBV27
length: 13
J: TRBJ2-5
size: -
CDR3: CASSPRDTETQYF

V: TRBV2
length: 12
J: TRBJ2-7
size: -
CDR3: CASEGQAYEQYF

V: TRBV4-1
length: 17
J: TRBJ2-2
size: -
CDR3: CASSQGGATTGSGELFF

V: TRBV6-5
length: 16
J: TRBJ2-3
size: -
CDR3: CASSYSTIISTDTQYF

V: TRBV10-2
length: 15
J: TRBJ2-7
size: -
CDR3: CASSERGQGFNEQYF

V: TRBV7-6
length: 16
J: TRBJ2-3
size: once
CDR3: CASSTQQRTSTDTQYF

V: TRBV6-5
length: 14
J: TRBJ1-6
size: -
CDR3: CASSYRGGNSPLHF